Following are 18 T cell receptor beta chains from one sample sequenced in a study of CD8 T cell repertoires and HIV-1 epitope variants. Sequencing used immunoSEQ multiplex PCR; TCRdb keeps in-frame clones, though not all of them. The table includes fewer than 7,000 clones, around 63% detected once. The antigens of these receptors remain unknown. The material sequenced was cultured CD8+ T cells derived from PBMCs. The source is a male donor with HIV.

The chain couples TRBV30 to TRBJ2-7; 7 positions agree with TRBD1. The CDR3 totals 13 residues. The V segment lost 5 bases and the J segment 6 bases; nucleotides outside the gene matches: 10. Germline V gene data show CDR1 as GTSNPN and CDR2 as SVGIG (reference sequence). The chain's CDR3 is CAWGDSFGGEQYF. The CDR3 DNA follows: TGTGCCTGGGGGGACAGCTTTGGAGGCGAGCAGTACTTC.

This chain uses TRBV27 with TRBJ2-7; the D gene could be TRBD1 or TRBD2 (5 bases each). V lost 2 bases to trimming and J lost 3 bases, with 11 bases between them. Germline V gives CDR1 MNHEY, CDR2 SMNVEV (reference sequence). The CDR3 runs 14 residues. CDR3 nucleotides: TGTGCCAGCAGTTTAGGGGCTAGCAGCTACGAGCAGTACTTC. It codes for CASSLGASSYEQYF.

This chain connects TRBV28 to TRBJ2-5, with TRBD2 matching 9 bases. The V gene's germline CDR1 is MDHEN and CDR2 SYDVKM. The CDR3 totals 15 residues. The J segment lost 1 base and the V segment lost 6 bases, leaving 6 bases of the junction unmatched. Written as DNA, the CDR3 is TGTGCCAGCAGGAGACTAGCGGACCTCCAAGAGACCCAGTACTTC. As protein: CASRRLADLQETQYF.

Note on this clone: At one end the junction does not follow the germline gene, possibly because of a read error. This chain uses TRBV10-1 with TRBJ2-3; maybe TRBD2 (7 bases). The germline V gene has CDR1 WNHNN and CDR2 SYGVQD (reference sequence). The length of the CDR3 is 15 residues. CDR3 in DNA: TGCGCCAGCAGTGAGTCGGGGGGGCCGGGAGATATGCAGTATTTT. Translated, it gives CASSESGGPGDMQYF.

This clone was detected only once. The genes are TRBV2 and TRBJ2-1; 8 bases match TRBD1. Trimming cost V 11 bases and J 4 bases; bases outside gene matches: 10. CDR1 is SNHLY and CDR2 is FYNNEI in the germline V gene. This CDR3 comprises 14 residues. CDR3 in amino acids: CAGLAGGSYNEQFF. The CDR3 coding sequence is TGTGCCGGCCTGGCAGGGGGCTCGTACAATGAGCAGTTCTTC.

This clone was counted once. The chain has TRBV7-2 and TRBJ2-3, with 8 positions matching TRBD1. The CDR3 runs 15 residues. From germline, CDR1 is SGHTA and CDR2 FQGNSA. V lost 1 base to trimming and J lost 2 bases; unmatched junction nucleotides: 2. Written as DNA, the CDR3 is TGTGCCAGCAGCTTAGGGACAGGGAACACAGATACGCAGTATTTT. Translation: CASSLGTGNTDTQYF.

The rearrangement joins TRBV19 to TRBJ2-2, with D possibly being TRBD2 (6 bases). Trimming cost V 2 bases and J 1 base, with 20 bases left between them. Germline CDR1 reads LNHDA; CDR2 reads SQIVND (reference sequence). The CDR3 contains 19 residues. CDR3 nucleotides: TGTGCCAGTAGTATACCCCTTTTTATGGTAGCGGAGAACACCGGGGAGCTGTTTTTT. Its translation is CASSIPLFMVAENTGELFF.

This clone has a handful of counts. The rearrangement joins TRBV30 to TRBJ2-6; D ambiguous. The germline V gene encodes CDR1 GTSNPN and CDR2 SVGIG (reference sequence). Trimming pared 5 bases from V and 0 bases from J, leaving 11 bases between. The CDR3 contains 15 residues. CDR3 DNA: TGTGCCTGGCCGATACGGGTCTCTGGGGCCAACGTCCTGACTTTC. This gives the protein CAWPIRVSGANVLTF.

The chain combines TRBV6-5 with TRBJ2-2; D is undetermined. The CDR3 runs to 13 residues. V shed 1 base and J shed 5 bases, with 5 bases lying between them. Germline V gene lookup returns CDR1 MNHEY and CDR2 SVGAGI. The CDR3 region has the DNA TGTGCCAGCAGTTACTACAGTACCGGGGAGCTGTTTTTT. This gives the protein CASSYYSTGELFF.

J is TRBJ1-4 and V is TRBV11-2; no definite D call. Per the germline V gene, CDR1 is SGHAT and CDR2 is FQNNGV. V gave up 1 base and J gave up 3 bases, with 3 bases separating them. The CDR3 sequence is 13 residues long. For the CDR3, the DNA is TGTGCCAGCAGCTTAGGACCTAATGAAAAACTGTTTTTT. Protein: CASSLGPNEKLFF.

The chain combines TRBV11-2 with TRBJ2-2, with TRBD2 matching 12 bases. This CDR3 is built from 18 residues. Germline V gene data show CDR1 as SGHAT and CDR2 as FQNNGV. After removal of 5 bases from V and 4 bases from J, the junction contained 11 bases not matched to a gene. CDR3 amino acids: CASSLTSGRTPGTGELFF. The CDR3 bases are TGTGCCAGCAGCCTCACTAGCGGGAGGACCCCGGGCACCGGGGAGCTGTTTTTT.

This clone showed up just a few times. The V and J genes are TRBV9 and TRBJ2-1; no reliable D call. Germline CDR1 reads SGDLS; CDR2 reads YYNGEE. V was cut by 4 bases and J by 10 bases, with 18 bases left in between. This CDR3 comprises 14 residues. The CDR3 reads CASSPWSSLIEQFF. The CDR3 DNA sequence: TGTGCCAGCAGCCCGTGGTCTTCGCTAATAGAGCAGTTCTTC.

The chain links TRBV7-2 to TRBJ2-5; weak D call: TRBD2 (7 bases). The CDR3 consists of 15 residues. V was cut by 5 bases and J by 4 bases, with 17 bases left in between. The germline V gene encodes CDR1 SGHTA and CDR2 FQGNSA. CDR3 DNA sequence: TGTGCCAGCAGCATAGTAGGGGGGGCGGGAGAGACCCAGTACTTC. It translates to CASSIVGGAGETQYF.

This clone was seen a few times. V and J are TRBV9 and TRBJ1-1, with 10 bases identical to TRBD1. V gave up 3 bases and J gave up 5 bases; unmatched junction bases: 4. CDR1 is SGDLS and CDR2 is YYNGEE in the germline V gene. This CDR3 spans 14 amino acids. CDR3 region: CASSGQGARTEAFF. Written as DNA, the CDR3 is TGTGCCAGCAGCGGACAGGGGGCGCGGACTGAAGCTTTCTTT.

The chain joins TRBV4-2 to TRBJ2-1, with TRBD2 matching 7 bases. Germline V gives CDR1 LGHNA, CDR2 YNFKEQ. V gave up 0 bases and J gave up 3 bases; unmatched junction bases: 5. The CDR3 totals 16 residues. This CDR3 reads CASSQEWLADYNEQFF. The CDR3 region has the DNA TGTGCCAGCAGCCAAGAGTGGCTAGCGGACTACAATGAGCAGTTCTTC.

This clone was counted once. The chain has TRBV29-1 and TRBJ2-1, with 14 nucleotides matching TRBD2. After removal of 1 base from V and 3 bases from J, the junction contained 11 bases not matched to a gene. The germline CDR1 and CDR2 sequences are SQVTM and ANQGSEA. This CDR3 region has 19 residues. In DNA, the CDR3 is TGCAGCGTTGAAGGAGGCCAAGGACTAGCGGGAGGTCGCTACAATGAGCAGTTCTTC. Protein product: CSVEGGQGLAGGRYNEQFF.

The rearrangement uses TRBV2 and TRBJ1-5; TRBD1 might be the D (6 bases). Trimming shortened V by 8 bases and J by 4 bases, and 18 bases separated the two germline ends. The germline CDR1 and CDR2 sequences are SNHLY and FYNNEI. The CDR3 is made up of 15 amino acids. CDR3: CASDEGVTLNQPQHF. In DNA form, the CDR3 reads TGTGCCAGCGATGAGGGGGTCACCCTAAATCAGCCCCAGCATTTT.

V and J are TRBV6-5 and TRBJ1-2; D remains unclear. The CDR3 loop spans 13 amino acids. CDR1 and CDR2 from the germline V gene are MNHEY and SVGAGI. Trimming cost V 6 bases and J 3 bases, with 11 bases left between them. The CDR3 DNA reads TGTGCCAGCAGACCGCGGACGGACTATGGCTACACCTTC. Protein: CASRPRTDYGYTF.